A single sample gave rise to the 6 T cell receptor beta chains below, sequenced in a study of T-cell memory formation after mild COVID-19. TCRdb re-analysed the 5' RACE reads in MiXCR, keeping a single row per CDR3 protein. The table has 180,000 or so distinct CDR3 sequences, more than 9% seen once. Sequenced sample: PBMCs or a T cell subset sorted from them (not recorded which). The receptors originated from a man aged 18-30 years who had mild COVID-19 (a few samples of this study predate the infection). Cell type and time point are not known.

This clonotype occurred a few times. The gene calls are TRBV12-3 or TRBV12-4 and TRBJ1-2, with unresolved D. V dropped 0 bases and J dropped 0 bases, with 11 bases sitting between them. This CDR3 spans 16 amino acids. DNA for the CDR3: TGTGCCAGCAGTTTAGCCCCCGGGCTTCCTAACTATGGCTACACCTTC. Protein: CASSLAPGLPNYGYTF.

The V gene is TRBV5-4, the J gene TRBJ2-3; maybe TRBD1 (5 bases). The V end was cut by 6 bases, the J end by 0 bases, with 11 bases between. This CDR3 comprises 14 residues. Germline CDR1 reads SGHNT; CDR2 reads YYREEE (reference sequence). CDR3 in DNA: TGTGCCAGCACGGACACAGTCAGCACAGATACGCAGTATTTT. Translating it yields CASTDTVSTDTQYF.

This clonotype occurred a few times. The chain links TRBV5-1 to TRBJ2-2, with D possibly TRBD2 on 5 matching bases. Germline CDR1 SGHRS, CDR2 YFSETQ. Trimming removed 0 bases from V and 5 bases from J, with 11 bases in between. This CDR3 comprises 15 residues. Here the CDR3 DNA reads TGCGCCAGCAGCTTGGCGGGGAGCGCGACCGGGGAGCTGTTTTTT. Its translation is CASSLAGSATGELFF.

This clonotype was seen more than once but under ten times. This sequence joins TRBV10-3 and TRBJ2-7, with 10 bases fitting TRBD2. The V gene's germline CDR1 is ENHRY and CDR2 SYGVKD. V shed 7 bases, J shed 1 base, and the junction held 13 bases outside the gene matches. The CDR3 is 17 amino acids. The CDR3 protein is CAITPSGSGGQSYEQYF. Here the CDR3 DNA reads TGTGCCATCACCCCGAGTGGTAGCGGGGGGCAATCCTACGAGCAGTACTTC.

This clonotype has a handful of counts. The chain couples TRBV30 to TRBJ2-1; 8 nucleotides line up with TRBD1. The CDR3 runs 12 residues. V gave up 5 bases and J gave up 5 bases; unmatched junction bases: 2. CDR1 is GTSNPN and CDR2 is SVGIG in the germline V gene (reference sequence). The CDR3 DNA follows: TGTGCCTGGGACAGGGGTAACAATGAGCAGTTCTTC. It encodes CAWDRGNNEQFF.

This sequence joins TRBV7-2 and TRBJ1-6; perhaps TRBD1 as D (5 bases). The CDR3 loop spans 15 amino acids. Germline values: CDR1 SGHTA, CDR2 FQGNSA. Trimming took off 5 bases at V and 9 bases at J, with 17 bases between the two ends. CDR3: CASSPSRGFGSPLHF. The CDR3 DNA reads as TGTGCCAGCAGCCCCTCCCGGGGGTTTGGTTCACCCCTCCACTTT.